This TCR beta chain is from a study of graft-versus-host responses after intestinal transplantation. Whole-study context: Recipients were given multivisceral, liver-intestinal, or isolated intestinal transplants. Tacrolimus and steroids were given for around 3 years to all recipients after anti-thymocyte globulin induction.

The CDR3 sequence runs 15 residues, both termini included. CDR1 is SGHAT and CDR2 is FQNNGV in the germline V gene. Using immunoSEQ multiplex PCR, the repertoire was profiled, and TCRdb retains in-frame clones only, with some absent. The sample records 60,000 to 90,000 clones, 90% being singletons. Findings of the study overall: Some GvH clones were seen earlier in gut or blood, suggesting intestinal origin.

About this clone: Its target is unknown. The DNA is omitted, as the CDR3 cannot be located on it reliably, and the CDR3 follows TCRdb's listing.

V gene TRBV11-2 combines with J gene TRBJ2-1; the table gives TRBD2 as D, unverified against the DNA. Material: unstimulated CD8+ T cells sorted from spleen or lymph node cells, obtained before intestinal transplant. The origin of this receptor is a human donor who received an intestinal transplant. The chain's CDR3 is CASSLVGGGTTEKFF.